These 25 T cell receptor beta chains came from one sample sequenced in a study of T cells in Graves' hyperthyroidism and ophthalmopathy. TCR beta CDR3 regions were amplified from RNA. The TCR CDR3 first-round RT-PCR relied on the HTBI primer set. One entry per CDR3 protein results from TCRdb running MiXCR on the multiplex PCR reads. This table holds about 840,000 distinct CDR3 sequences, 38% found once. The sequencing sample was made of blood. All receptors derive from a man younger than 35 with Graves' hyperthyroidism.

The chain links TRBV25-1 to TRBJ2-3, with TRBD2 matching over 7 bases. The CDR3 has 15 amino acids. Unmatched junction bases numbered 7, after V lost 1 base and J lost 6 bases. Germline values: CDR1 MGHDK, CDR2 SYGVNS. The CDR3 bases are TGTGCCAGCAGTGAATTAAAGGGAGGGCCGGATACGCAGTATTTT. It translates to CASSELKGGPDTQYF.

This clonotype was seen a handful of times. V and J are TRBV2 and TRBJ1-1, with D possibly being TRBD1 (6 bases). Trimming cost V 3 bases and J 4 bases, with 18 bases left between them. Per the germline V gene, CDR1 is SNHLY and CDR2 is FYNNEI. The CDR3 loop spans 16 amino acids. CDR3 nucleotides: TGTGCCAGCAGTGATCCCCCCGGGAAGGGGGTCACTGAAGCTTTCTTT. Its protein product is CASSDPPGKGVTEAFF.

J is TRBJ2-7 and V is TRBV7-6, with 7 bases aligning to TRBD1. The CDR3 is 15 amino acids. Germline CDR1 is SGHVS and CDR2 is FNYEAQ. V lost 8 bases and J lost 2; bases outside the gene matches: 12. CDR3 sequence reads: CASSPNRDSPYEQYF. In DNA form, the CDR3 reads TGTGCCAGCTCACCCAACCGGGACAGCCCCTACGAGCAGTACTTC. Full variable domain (outside the CDR3, taken from reference TRBV7-6 and TRBJ2-7): GAGVSQSPRYKVTKRGQDVALRCDPISGHVSLYWYRQALGQGPEFLTYFNYEAQQDKSGLPNDRFSAERPEGSISTLTIQRTEQRDSAMYRCASSPNRDSPYEQYFGPGTRLTVT.

This clonotype was counted once. This chain links TRBV25-1 with TRBJ1-3; D not certain. In germline, CDR1 is MGHDK, CDR2 SYGVNS. Trimming removed 4 bases from V and 0 bases from J, with 10 bases in between. This CDR3 is 15 amino acids long. The chain's CDR3 is CASSVPDRSGNTIYF. CDR3 in DNA: TGTGCCAGCAGTGTCCCGGACCGCTCTGGAAACACCATATATTTT.

The V and J genes are TRBV4-1 and TRBJ2-7; 8 nucleotides line up with TRBD1. Losses at the gene ends were 0 bases for V and 2 bases for J; bases not matched to a gene: 9. The CDR3 spans 17 residues. Germline values: CDR1 MGHRA, CDR2 YSYEKL. For the CDR3, the DNA is TGCGCCAGCAGCCAAGAGAGGGACAGGCACTACGCCTACGAGCAGTACTTC. Translated: CASSQERDRHYAYEQYF.

The chain combines TRBV12-3 or TRBV12-4 with TRBJ1-5, with a possible D match to TRBD1 (5 bases). V was cut by 4 bases and J by 5 bases, with 12 bases left in between. The CDR3 loop spans 14 amino acids. The CDR3 bases are TGTGCCAGCAGTTCCGGGGCAGGACATCAGCCCCAGCATTTT. Its protein is CASSSGAGHQPQHF.

This chain connects TRBV10-3 to TRBJ1-4; D gene ambiguous. The CDR3 spans 14 residues. Trimming stripped 0 bases from V and 0 bases from J, with 2 bases between. Germline lookup yields CDR1 ENHRY and CDR2 SYGVKD. In nucleotides, the CDR3 is TGTGCCATCAGTGAGTCGTCAACTAATGAAAAACTGTTTTTT. This encodes CAISESSTNEKLFF.

CDR3 in amino acids: CSQTRDYGYTF. In DNA, the CDR3 is TGCAGCCAGACCCGGGACTATGGCTACACCTTC. This chain uses TRBV29-1 with TRBJ1-2; D remains unclear. The CDR3 contains 11 residues. Germline CDR1 is SQVTM and CDR2 is ANQGSEA. V dropped 8 bases and J dropped 3 bases, with 10 bases sitting between them. Complete variable domain (other parts from reference TRBV29-1 and TRBJ1-2): SAVISQKPSRDICQRGTSLTIQCQVDSQVTMMFWYRQQPGQSLTLIATANQGSEATYESGFVIDKFPISRPNLTFSTLTVSNMSPEDSSIYLCSQTRDYGYTFGSGTRLTVV.

The count of this clonotype is one. The chain employs TRBV5-1 and TRBJ1-1; 9 bases fit TRBD1. Per germline, CDR1 SGHRS and CDR2 YFSETQ. There are 13 residues in the CDR3. Losses at the gene ends were 5 bases for V and 7 bases for J; bases not matched to a gene: 6. This CDR3 is CASSWDRAYEAFF. CDR3 in DNA: TGCGCCAGCAGTTGGGACAGGGCCTATGAAGCTTTCTTT.

This clonotype came up many times. V usage is TRBV10-3 and J usage is TRBJ2-7; 7 bases agree with TRBD1. The CDR3 extends over 15 amino acids. V trimming: 0 bases; J trimming: 2 bases; junction bases outside the gene matches: 4. Germline V gene data show CDR1 as ENHRY and CDR2 as SYGVKD. CDR3 residues: CAISESWTGAYEQYF. DNA of the CDR3: TGTGCCATCAGTGAGTCCTGGACAGGAGCCTACGAGCAGTACTTC.

This clonotype appeared a few times. The V gene is TRBV12-3 or TRBV12-4, the J gene TRBJ1-2; D call uncertain. V lost 0 bases and J 4 bases, leaving 12 bases between the germline ends. This CDR3 spans 15 amino acids. As DNA, the CDR3 is TGTGCCAGCAGTTTAGCGTCAAGGCAGGCCTATGGCTACACCTTC. Its protein is CASSLASRQAYGYTF.

For this clonotype: A read error may explain this, as a much larger clone is one base away. The CDR3 coding sequence is TGTGCCAGTAGTATGGAGGGACGAGTGGAGGAGACCCAGTACTTC. This codes for CASSMEGRVEETQYF. The chain carries TRBV19 and TRBJ2-5; D is perhaps TRBD2 (6 bases). Germline V gives CDR1 LNHDA, CDR2 SQIVND (reference sequence). The CDR3 runs to 15 residues. The V gene lost 3 bases and the J gene lost 5 bases, with 16 bases spanning the gap.

With regard to this clonotype: Sequence at one end of the junction differs from germline and may be a read error. V usage is TRBV6-5 and J usage is TRBJ1-6, with TRBD1 as a possible D gene (6 bases). The CDR3 consists of 13 residues. The V gene's germline CDR1 is MNHEY and CDR2 SVGAGI. This chain's CDR3 is CASNGQQDSPLHF. In nucleotides, the CDR3 is TGTGCCAGCAACGGACAGCAGGATTCGCCCCTCCACTTT.

With respect to this clonotype: This sequence may be a read error, since a much larger clone differs from it by one base. The CDR3 sequence: CASSLQVGEAQYF. In DNA form, the CDR3 reads TGTGCCAGCAGCTTACAGGTTGGGGAGGCCCAGTACTTC. The chain employs TRBV7-6 and TRBJ2-5, with D possibly TRBD2 on 6 matching bases. The CDR3 covers 13 residues. Germline CDR1 is SGHVS and CDR2 is FNYEAQ. V gave up 2 bases and J gave up 9 bases, with 13 bases separating them.

This chain connects TRBV7-2 to TRBJ1-6; maybe TRBD1 (5 bases). Trimming removed 4 bases from V and 8 bases from J, with 9 bases in between. Germline lookup yields CDR1 SGHTA and CDR2 FQGNSA. The CDR3 covers 13 residues. This CDR3 is CASSWQGYSPLHF. As DNA, the CDR3 is TGTGCCAGCAGCTGGCAGGGCTATTCACCCCTCCACTTT. The whole variable domain, filled in from reference TRBV7-2 and TRBJ1-6, reads GAGVSQSPSNKVTEKGKDVELRCDPISGHTALYWYRQSLGQGLEFLIYFQGNSAPDKSGLPSDRFSAERTGGSVSTLTIQRTQQEDSAVYLCASSWQGYSPLHFGNGTRLTVT.

In this sample, this clonotype turned up many times. The gene calls are TRBV20-1 and TRBJ1-1; D call uncertain. From germline, CDR1 is DFQATT and CDR2 SNEGSKA (reference sequence). V gave up 4 bases and J gave up 5 bases, with 14 bases separating them. This CDR3 has 13 residues. The DNA for the CDR3 is TGCAGTGCTACCGTGGCCCCTGGGACTGAAGCTTTCTTT. The encoded protein is CSATVAPGTEAFF.

This clonotype was counted only a few times. The chain joins TRBV7-2 to TRBJ2-2; possibly TRBD1 for D (5 bases). The germline gives CDR1 SGHTA, CDR2 FQGNSA. V lost 6 bases and J 6 bases, leaving 14 bases between the germline ends. This CDR3 is built from 14 residues. Here the CDR3 DNA reads TGTGCCAGCAGTTTCGGACAATCGGCCGGGGAGCTGTTTTTT. Its protein is CASSFGQSAGELFF. The full variable domain, completed using reference TRBV7-2 and TRBJ2-2, is GAGVSQSPSNKVTEKGKDVELRCDPISGHTALYWYRQSLGQGLEFLIYFQGNSAPDKSGLPSDRFSAERTGGSVSTLTIQRTQQEDSAVYLCASSFGQSAGELFFGEGSRLTVL.

V gene TRBV4-1 combines with J gene TRBJ2-5; no clear D gene. The CDR3 is 14 amino acids. With 0 bases removed from V and 5 bases from J, the gap between germline ends came to 10 bases. The germline CDR1 and CDR2 sequences are MGHRA and YSYEKL. The CDR3 reads CASSQDPGRETQYF. DNA for the CDR3: TGCGCCAGCAGCCAAGATCCAGGACGCGAGACCCAGTACTTC.

The CDR3 region has the DNA TGTGCCAGTTCCTCGGGGGGGCGAGATGAAAAACTGTTTTTT. Amino acids: CASSSGGRDEKLFF. This rearrangement joins TRBV19 to TRBJ1-4; tentative D call: TRBD1 (6 bases). Trimming removed 8 bases at V and 6 bases at J, with 16 bases between. This CDR3 is 14 amino acids long. Germline loops: CDR1 LNHDA, CDR2 SQIVND (reference sequence).

This chain links TRBV15 with TRBJ1-5; 11 nucleotides agree with TRBD1. The CDR3 has 18 residues. CDR1 and CDR2 from the germline V gene are LNHNV and YYDKDF (reference sequence). After removal of 0 bases from V and 11 bases from J, the junction contained 15 bases not matched to a gene. The CDR3 reads CATSRDLGQGVDQETQHF. CDR3 nucleotides: TGTGCCACCAGCAGAGATCTGGGACAGGGGGTGGACCAAGAGACCCAGCATTTT.

This clonotype was observed a single time. The chain employs TRBV2 and TRBJ2-7; D is undetermined. The CDR3 consists of 12 residues. The germline gives CDR1 SNHLY, CDR2 FYNNEI. V lost 8 bases and J 3 bases, leaving 11 bases between the germline ends. CDR3 sequence: CASLADNYEQYF. CDR3 in DNA: TGTGCCAGCTTAGCCGACAACTACGAGCAGTACTTC.

This clonotype was seen repeatedly, ten times or more. The germline gene is not matched at one end of the junction; a read error may be the cause. The chain is built from TRBV11-2 and TRBJ1-1; perhaps TRBD1 as D (6 bases). Germline-derived CDR1 and CDR2 are SGHAT and FQNNGV. There are 13 residues in the CDR3. The CDR3 region has the DNA TGTGCCGGCAGGGGTTTGAGAAGGACTGAAGCTTTCTTT. Amino acid sequence: CAGRGLRRTEAFF.

V is TRBV5-5 and J is TRBJ2-7; D perhaps matches TRBD1 (6 bases). The CDR3 has 14 residues. With 4 bases removed from V and 1 base from J, the gap between germline ends came to 12 bases. Per the germline V gene, CDR1 is SGHKS and CDR2 is YYEKEE (reference sequence). The CDR3 region is CASSDRPWSYEQYF. For the CDR3, the DNA is TGTGCCAGCAGCGACAGGCCCTGGTCCTACGAGCAGTACTTC.

The chain recombines TRBV5-4 with TRBJ2-7; D is uncertain. Germline CDR1 reads SGHNT; CDR2 reads YYREEE (reference sequence). The V gene lost 4 bases and the J gene lost 6 bases, with 14 bases spanning the gap. The CDR3 runs 13 residues. The CDR3 here is CASSASRSPEQYF. CDR3 nucleotide sequence: TGTGCCAGCAGCGCGAGCAGGTCCCCCGAGCAGTACTTC.

The sample holds many counts of this clonotype. The chain uses TRBV9 and TRBJ1-6, with a tentative D call TRBD1 (5 bases). V shed 0 bases and J shed 8 bases, with 12 bases lying between them. The V gene's germline CDR1 is SGDLS and CDR2 YYNGEE. This CDR3 has 15 amino acids. The CDR3 loop reads CASSVAGWGDSPLHF. Here the CDR3 DNA reads TGTGCCAGCAGCGTAGCGGGTTGGGGGGATTCACCCCTCCACTTT.